This is a list of T cell receptor beta chains from one sample in a study of patients and donors after allogeneic stem cell transplantation. TCRdb passed the RT-PCR reads through MiXCR, listing each CDR3 protein once. The sample includes 84,000 or so distinct CDR3 sequences, about 48% seen only once; the top ten take 50% to 75%. Sequenced sample: blood, either unsorted or a sorted T cell fraction (not recorded which). The receptors originated from a human donor who was either an allogeneic HSCT recipient or a stem cell or donor lymphocyte infusion donor (not recorded which). It is not recorded whose cells these are; they may come from a transplant donor. Each CDR3 is given with its conserved first and last residue. The D gene is left open where the match is weak. Clone size is given for some rows only: seen once, a few or many times, or a class if the clone is expanded.

abundance	v_gene	j_gene	d_gene	CDR3aa	CDR3nt
few	TRBV5-1	TRBJ1-5	NA	CASSSGLSNQPQHF	TGCGCCAGCAGCTCGGGCCTATCCAATCAGCCCCAGCATTTT
NA	TRBV7-2	TRBJ1-4	NA	CASSPRTPNNEKLFF	TGTGCCAGCAGCCCGCGGACGCCTAATAATGAAAAACTGTTTTTT
NA	TRBV6-2/TRBV6-3	TRBJ2-5	NA	CASSSMNPKLETQYF	TGTGCCAGCAGTTCTATGAACCCGAAGTTGGAGACCCAGTACTTC
once	TRBV7-6	TRBJ1-2	TRBD1	CASSRGQGGYGYTF	TGTGCCAGCAGCCGGGGACAGGGAGGGTATGGCTACACCTTC
NA	TRBV10-3	TRBJ2-3	NA	CAIRPQASEATGRFTDTQYF	TGTGCCATCCGACCCCAGGCATCGGAGGCCACTGGACGATTCACAGATACGCAGTATTTT
few	TRBV2	TRBJ1-5	NA	CASSEGGIFNQPQHF	TGTGCCAGCAGTGAAGGGGGAATATTCAATCAGCCCCAGCATTTT
few	TRBV12-3/TRBV12-4	TRBJ1-5	TRBD1	CASSPGTGGAPLNQPQHF	TGTGCCAGCAGTCCCGGGACAGGGGGCGCCCCCCTCAATCAGCCCCAGCATTTT
NA	TRBV12-3/TRBV12-4	TRBJ1-5	NA	CASSLRGTPGSNQPQHF	TGTGCCAGCAGTTTAAGGGGGACCCCGGGGAGCAATCAGCCCCAGCATTTT
NA	TRBV19	TRBJ2-3	NA	CASTPGQGAYTQYF	TGTGCCAGTACCCCTGGGCAGGGAGCCTATACGCAGTATTTT
once	TRBV15	TRBJ1-6	NA	CATSRDRGAGSPLHF	TGTGCCACCAGCAGAGATCGGGGGGCTGGCTCACCCCTCCACTTT
NA	TRBV13	TRBJ1-1	NA	CASSAQGRTEAFF	TGTGCCAGCAGCGCACAGGGCCGCACTGAAGCTTTCTTT
NA	TRBV27	TRBJ2-6	NA	CASRARGGSGANVLTF	TGTGCCAGCAGAGCTCGGGGAGGCTCTGGGGCCAACGTCCTGACTTTC
NA	TRBV7-9	TRBJ1-4	NA	CASSRDFGFNEKLFF	TGTGCCAGCAGCCGGGACTTCGGATTTAATGAAAAACTGTTTTTT
NA	TRBV18	TRBJ1-2	NA	CASSPGRFYGYTF	TGTGCCAGCTCACCGGGACGGTTCTATGGCTACACCTTC
NA	TRBV7-9	TRBJ1-2	NA	CASSLRPLGYGYTF	TGTGCCAGCAGCTTACGTCCTTTGGGGTATGGCTACACCTTC
NA	TRBV29-1	TRBJ1-1	NA	CSVVNENTEAFF	TGCAGCGTTGTTAACGAGAACACTGAAGCTTTCTTT
NA	TRBV7-9	TRBJ1-1	NA	CASSHDVEAFF	TGTGCCAGCAGCCACGACGTTGAAGCTTTCTTT
NA	TRBV11-2	TRBJ1-4	NA	CASGEHGFEKLFF	TGTGCCAGCGGGGAACACGGATTTGAAAAACTGTTTTTT
NA	TRBV7-9	TRBJ2-1	TRBD2	CASSFSGSSYNEQFF	TGTGCCAGCAGTTTTAGCGGGTCGTCCTACAATGAGCAGTTCTTC
NA	TRBV19	TRBJ1-5	NA	CASGNQPQHF	TGTGCCAGTGGGAATCAGCCCCAGCATTTT
NA	TRBV7-9	TRBJ1-4	NA	CASSWPDTATATNEKLFF	TGTGCCAGCAGTTGGCCGGACACCGCTACAGCAACTAATGAAAAACTGTTTTTT
NA	TRBV7-8	TRBJ1-2	NA	CASSLVGEWGYTF	TGTGCCAGCAGCTTAGTAGGGGAGTGGGGCTACACCTTC
NA	TRBV20-1	TRBJ2-7	TRBD1	CSARGRTGGEQYF	TGCAGTGCTAGAGGAAGGACAGGTGGGGAGCAGTACTTC
NA	TRBV4-1	TRBJ1-1	TRBD1	CASSQPGRDRAPEAFF	TGCGCCAGCAGCCAACCGGGCCGGGACAGGGCGCCTGAAGCTTTCTTT
NA	TRBV20-1	TRBJ1-5	TRBD1	CSASHLRLDRVDQPQHF	TGCAGTGCTAGTCACCTGAGACTAGACAGGGTCGATCAGCCCCAGCATTTT
NA	TRBV20-1	TRBJ2-2	NA	CSARGTMNTGELFF	TGCAGTGCTAGAGGGACTATGAACACCGGGGAGCTGTTTTTT
NA	TRBV12-3/TRBV12-4	TRBJ2-7	TRBD2	CASSLAGQQYF	TGTGCCAGCTCCCTAGCGGGGCAGCAGTACTTC
NA	TRBV6-5	TRBJ1-2	NA	CASSYSSASSYGYTF	TGTGCCAGCAGTTACTCGTCGGCGAGTAGTTATGGCTACACCTTC
many	TRBV20-1	TRBJ1-1	NA	CSAVDLRKVTEAFF	TGCAGTGCTGTCGACCTCAGAAAGGTGACTGAAGCTTTCTTT
few	TRBV7-9	TRBJ1-4	NA	CASSPGSGKLFF	TGTGCCAGCAGCCCAGGGAGCGGAAAACTGTTTTTT
NA	TRBV9	TRBJ1-4	NA	CASSEGTGEKLFF	TGTGCCAGCAGCGAGGGAACGGGGGAAAAACTGTTTTTT
NA	TRBV7-6	TRBJ2-3	TRBD1	CASSPRTGGLYTDTQYF	TGTGCCAGCAGCCCACGGACAGGGGGCCTTTACACAGATACGCAGTATTTT
few	TRBV2	TRBJ1-5	NA	CASREGGVQPQHF	TGTGCCAGCAGGGAAGGAGGGGTTCAGCCCCAGCATTTT
NA	TRBV7-9	TRBJ1-1	NA	CASSFAGSNTEAFF	TGTGCCAGCAGCTTTGCAGGGTCGAACACTGAAGCTTTCTTT
NA	TRBV15	TRBJ1-1	TRBD1	CATSRPAVGQGKTEAFF	TGTGCCACCAGCAGACCGGCAGTGGGACAGGGAAAAACTGAAGCTTTCTTT
NA	TRBV7-9	TRBJ1-1	TRBD1	CASSSHSRDRNTEAFF	TGTGCCAGCAGCTCGCACTCCCGGGACAGGAACACTGAAGCTTTCTTT
once	TRBV12-3/TRBV12-4	TRBJ1-2	TRBD1	CASSGTGASFYGYTF	TGTGCCAGCAGCGGGACAGGGGCCTCCTTCTATGGCTACACCTTC
NA	TRBV4-1	TRBJ1-4	NA	CASSQAYRGANEKLFF	TGCGCCAGCAGCCAAGCCTACCGAGGAGCTAATGAAAAACTGTTTTTT
NA	TRBV20-1	TRBJ2-3	TRBD2	CSATRLAGGSTDTQYF	TGCAGTGCAACCCGACTAGCGGGAGGTAGCACAGATACGCAGTATTTT
few	TRBV12-3/TRBV12-4	TRBJ1-5	TRBD1	CASSPLTGGLSQPQHF	TGTGCCAGCAGTCCCCTGACAGGGGGCTTGTCTCAGCCCCAGCATTTT
few	TRBV10-3	TRBJ2-3	TRBD2	CAISDLAGFSTDTQYF	TGTGCCATCAGCGACCTAGCGGGGTTCAGCACAGATACGCAGTATTTT
NA	TRBV3-1	TRBJ1-1	NA	CASSQGVGGLGTEAFF	TGTGCCAGCAGCCAAGGTGTAGGGGGTTTGGGAACTGAAGCTTTCTTT
NA	TRBV7-2	TRBJ2-3	TRBD2	CASSSRTSGTDTQYF	TGTGCCAGCAGTTCACGGACTAGCGGCACAGATACGCAGTATTTT
NA	TRBV3-1	TRBJ2-5	NA	CASSHQGSGETQYF	TGTGCCAGCAGTCATCAGGGTTCCGGGGAGACCCAGTACTTC
NA	TRBV6-5	TRBJ1-2	NA	CASSYSLGGYTF	TGTGCCAGCAGTTACTCTTTGGGAGGCTACACCTTC
NA	TRBV12-3/TRBV12-4	TRBJ1-4	TRBD1	CASSPQGVGEKLFF	TGTGCCAGCAGCCCCCAGGGGGTGGGCGAAAAACTGTTTTTT
NA	TRBV11-3	TRBJ2-1	NA	CASSAGREWGEQFF	TGTGCCAGCAGCGCAGGGCGGGAATGGGGTGAGCAGTTCTTC
NA	TRBV28	TRBJ2-1	NA	CASSSGPELSTYEQFF	TGTGCCAGCAGTTCAGGTCCGGAGTTGAGTACCTATGAGCAGTTCTTC
NA	TRBV7-2	TRBJ1-1	NA	CASTLGVNTEAFF	TGTGCCAGCACGCTCGGGGTGAACACTGAAGCTTTCTTT
few	TRBV30	TRBJ2-7	NA	CAWSVPALAAYEQYF	TGTGCCTGGAGTGTACCGGCGCTAGCTGCCTACGAGCAGTACTTC
few	TRBV5-4	TRBJ1-5	TRBD1	CASSASPGQGGQPQHF	TGTGCCAGCAGCGCAAGCCCCGGACAGGGTGGTCAGCCCCAGCATTTT
once	TRBV28	TRBJ2-1	TRBD2	CASSSGTSGRIEQFF	TGTGCCAGCAGTTCCGGGACTAGCGGGAGAATTGAGCAGTTCTTC
NA	TRBV6-2/TRBV6-3	TRBJ1-1	TRBD1	CASRTGQPNTEAFF	TGTGCCAGCAGAACGGGACAGCCGAACACTGAAGCTTTCTTT
NA	TRBV12-3/TRBV12-4	TRBJ2-2	TRBD2	CASIFNPRGLGDTGELFF	TGTGCCAGCATCTTTAACCCTAGAGGACTAGGGGACACCGGGGAGCTGTTTTTT
few	TRBV7-8	TRBJ1-2	TRBD1	CASSFGDGTGYGYTF	TGTGCCAGCAGCTTCGGGGACGGGACAGGGTACGGCTACACCTTC
NA	TRBV7-8	TRBJ1-4	NA	CASNSNRASNEKLFF	TGTGCCAGCAACTCAAACCGGGCCTCTAATGAAAAACTGTTTTTT
NA	TRBV20-1	TRBJ1-2	NA	CSASPGTGTNYGYTF	TGCAGTGCTAGTCCTGGGACGGGAACTAACTATGGCTACACCTTC